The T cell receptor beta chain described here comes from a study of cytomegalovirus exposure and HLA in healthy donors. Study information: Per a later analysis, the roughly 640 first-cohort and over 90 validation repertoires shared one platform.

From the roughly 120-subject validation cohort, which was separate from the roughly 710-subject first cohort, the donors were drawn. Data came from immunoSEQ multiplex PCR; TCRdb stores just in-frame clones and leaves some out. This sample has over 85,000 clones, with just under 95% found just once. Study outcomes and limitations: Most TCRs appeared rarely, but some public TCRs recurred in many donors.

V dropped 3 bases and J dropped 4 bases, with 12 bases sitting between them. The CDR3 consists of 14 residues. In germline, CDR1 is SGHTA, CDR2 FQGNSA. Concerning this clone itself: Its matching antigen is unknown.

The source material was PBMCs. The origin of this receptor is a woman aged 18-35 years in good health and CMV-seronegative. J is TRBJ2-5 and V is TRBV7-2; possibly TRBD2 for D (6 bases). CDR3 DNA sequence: TGTGCCAGCAGCTTGGGGGGTGGAGCAGAGACCCAGTACTTC. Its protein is CASSLGGGAETQYF.